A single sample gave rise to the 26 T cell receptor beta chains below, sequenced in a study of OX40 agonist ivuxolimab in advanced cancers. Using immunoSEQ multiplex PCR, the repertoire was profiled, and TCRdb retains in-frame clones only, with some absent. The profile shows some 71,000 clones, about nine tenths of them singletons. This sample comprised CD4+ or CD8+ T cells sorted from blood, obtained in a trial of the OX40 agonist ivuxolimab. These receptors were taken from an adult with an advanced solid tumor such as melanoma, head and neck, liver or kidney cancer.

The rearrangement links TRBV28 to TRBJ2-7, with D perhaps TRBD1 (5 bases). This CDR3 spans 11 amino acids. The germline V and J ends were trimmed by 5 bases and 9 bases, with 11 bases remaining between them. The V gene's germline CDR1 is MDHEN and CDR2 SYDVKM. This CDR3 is CASSITGRQYF. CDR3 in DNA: TGTGCCAGCAGTATAACAGGTCGGCAGTACTTC. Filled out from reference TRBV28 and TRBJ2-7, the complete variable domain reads DVKVTQSSRYLVKRTGEKVFLECVQDMDHENMFWYRQDPGLGLRLIYFSYDVKMKEKGDIPEGYSVSREKKERFSLILESASTNQTSMYLCASSITGRQYFGPGTRLTVT.

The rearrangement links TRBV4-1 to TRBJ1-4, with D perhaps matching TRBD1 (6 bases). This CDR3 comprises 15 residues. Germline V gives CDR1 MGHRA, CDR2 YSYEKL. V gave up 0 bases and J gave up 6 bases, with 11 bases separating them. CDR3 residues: CASSQEGGGDEKLFF. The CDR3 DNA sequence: TGCGCCAGCAGCCAAGAGGGCGGGGGCGATGAAAAACTGTTTTTT.

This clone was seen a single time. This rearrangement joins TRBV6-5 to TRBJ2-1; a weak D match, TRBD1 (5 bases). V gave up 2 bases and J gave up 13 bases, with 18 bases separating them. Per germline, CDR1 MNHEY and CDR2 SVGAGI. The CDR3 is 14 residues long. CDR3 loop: CASSYDRGWPNQFF. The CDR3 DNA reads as TGTGCCAGCAGTTACGATAGGGGTTGGCCAAATCAGTTCTTC.

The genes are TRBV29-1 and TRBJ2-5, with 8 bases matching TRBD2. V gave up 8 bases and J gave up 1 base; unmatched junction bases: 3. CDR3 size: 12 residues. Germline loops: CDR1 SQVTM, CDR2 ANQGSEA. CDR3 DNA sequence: TGCAGCTCTCTAGCGGGCCAAGAGACCCAGTACTTC. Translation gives CSSLAGQETQYF.

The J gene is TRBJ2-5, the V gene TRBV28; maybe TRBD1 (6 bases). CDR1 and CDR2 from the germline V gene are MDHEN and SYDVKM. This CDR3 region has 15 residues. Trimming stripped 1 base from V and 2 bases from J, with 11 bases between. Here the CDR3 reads CASSLSTQGQETQYF. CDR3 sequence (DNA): TGTGCCAGCAGTTTATCGACCCAGGGGCAAGAGACCCAGTACTTC.

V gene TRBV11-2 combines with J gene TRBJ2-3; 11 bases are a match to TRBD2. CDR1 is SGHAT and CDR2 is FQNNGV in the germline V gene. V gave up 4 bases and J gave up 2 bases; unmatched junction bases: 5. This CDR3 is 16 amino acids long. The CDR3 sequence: CASSSRLAGYTDTQYF. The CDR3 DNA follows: TGTGCCAGCAGCTCCCGACTAGCGGGGTACACAGATACGCAGTATTTT.

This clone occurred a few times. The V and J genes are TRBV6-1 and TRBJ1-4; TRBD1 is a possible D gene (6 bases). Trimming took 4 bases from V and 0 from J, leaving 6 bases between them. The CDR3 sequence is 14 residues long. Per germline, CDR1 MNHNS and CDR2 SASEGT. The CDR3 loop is CASSGTATNEKLFF. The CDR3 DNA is TGTGCCAGCAGTGGGACAGCAACTAATGAAAAACTGTTTTTT.

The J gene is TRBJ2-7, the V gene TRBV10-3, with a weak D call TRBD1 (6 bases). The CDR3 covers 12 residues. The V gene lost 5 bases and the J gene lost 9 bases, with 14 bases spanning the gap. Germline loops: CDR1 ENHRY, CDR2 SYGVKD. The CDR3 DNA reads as TGTGCCATCAGTCCCGAGGGGGACCGGCAGTACTTC. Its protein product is CAISPEGDRQYF.

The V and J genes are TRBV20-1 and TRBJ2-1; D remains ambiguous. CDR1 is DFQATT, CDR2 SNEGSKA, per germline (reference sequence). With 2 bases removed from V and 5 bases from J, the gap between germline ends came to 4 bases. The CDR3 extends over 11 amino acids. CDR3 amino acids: CSARPHNEQFF. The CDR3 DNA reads TGCAGTGCTAGACCGCACAATGAGCAGTTCTTC.

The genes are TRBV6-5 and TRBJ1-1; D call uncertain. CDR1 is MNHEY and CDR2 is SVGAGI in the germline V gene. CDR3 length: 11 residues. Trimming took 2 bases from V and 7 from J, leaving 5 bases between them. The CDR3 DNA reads TGTGCCAGCAGTTACATCGGTGAAGCTTTCTTT. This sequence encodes CASSYIGEAFF.

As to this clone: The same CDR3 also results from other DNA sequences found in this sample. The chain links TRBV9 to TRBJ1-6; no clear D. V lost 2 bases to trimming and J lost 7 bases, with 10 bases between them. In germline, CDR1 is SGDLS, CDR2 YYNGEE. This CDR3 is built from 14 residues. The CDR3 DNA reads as TGTGCCAGCAGCGTTGAGGGAGAAAATTCACCCCTCCACTTT. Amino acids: CASSVEGENSPLHF.

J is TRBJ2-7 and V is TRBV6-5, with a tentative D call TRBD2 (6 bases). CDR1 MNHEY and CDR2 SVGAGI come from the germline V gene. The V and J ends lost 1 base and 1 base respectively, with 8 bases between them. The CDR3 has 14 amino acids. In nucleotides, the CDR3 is TGTGCCAGCAGTTACTTCGGGGGATCCTACGAGCAGTACTTC. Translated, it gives CASSYFGGSYEQYF.

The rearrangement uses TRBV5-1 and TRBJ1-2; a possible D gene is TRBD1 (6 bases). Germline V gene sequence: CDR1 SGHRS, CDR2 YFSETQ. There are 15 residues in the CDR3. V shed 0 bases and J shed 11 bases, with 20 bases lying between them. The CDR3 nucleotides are TGCGCCAGCAGCTTGGCCGTCGGGGGCTCGGAGGAATACACCTTC. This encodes CASSLAVGGSEEYTF.

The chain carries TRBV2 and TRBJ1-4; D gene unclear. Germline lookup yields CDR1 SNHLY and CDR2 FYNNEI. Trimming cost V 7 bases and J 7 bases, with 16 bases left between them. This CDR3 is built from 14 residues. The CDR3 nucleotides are TGTGCCAGCACTGAGCAGGATATTGGTGAAAAACTGTTTTTT. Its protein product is CASTEQDIGEKLFF.

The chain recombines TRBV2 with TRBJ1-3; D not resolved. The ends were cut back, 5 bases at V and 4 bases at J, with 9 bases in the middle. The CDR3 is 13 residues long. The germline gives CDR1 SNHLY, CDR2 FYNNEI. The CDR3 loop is CASSLSAGNTIYF. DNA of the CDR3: TGTGCCAGCAGTCTGTCTGCAGGAAACACCATATATTTT.

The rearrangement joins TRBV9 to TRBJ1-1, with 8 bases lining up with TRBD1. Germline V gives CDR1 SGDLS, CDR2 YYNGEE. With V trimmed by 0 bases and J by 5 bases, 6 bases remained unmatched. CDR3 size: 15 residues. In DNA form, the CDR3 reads TGTGCCAGCAGCGTAGCGGCAGGGGGCTGGACTGAAGCTTTCTTT. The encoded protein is CASSVAAGGWTEAFF.

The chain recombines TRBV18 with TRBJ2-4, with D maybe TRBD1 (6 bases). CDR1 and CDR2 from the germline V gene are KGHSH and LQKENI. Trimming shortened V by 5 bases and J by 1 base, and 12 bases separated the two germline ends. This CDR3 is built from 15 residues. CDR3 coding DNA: TGTGCCAGCTCAGGTCGGACAGAGGCCAAAAACATTCAGTACTTC. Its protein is CASSGRTEAKNIQYF.

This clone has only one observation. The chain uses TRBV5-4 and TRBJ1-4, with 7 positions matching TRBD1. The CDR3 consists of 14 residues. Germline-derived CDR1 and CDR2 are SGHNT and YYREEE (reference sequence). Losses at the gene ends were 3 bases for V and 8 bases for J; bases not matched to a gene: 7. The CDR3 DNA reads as TGTGCCAGCAGCTCGACAGGGATCGGGGAAAAACTGTTTTTT. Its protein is CASSSTGIGEKLFF.

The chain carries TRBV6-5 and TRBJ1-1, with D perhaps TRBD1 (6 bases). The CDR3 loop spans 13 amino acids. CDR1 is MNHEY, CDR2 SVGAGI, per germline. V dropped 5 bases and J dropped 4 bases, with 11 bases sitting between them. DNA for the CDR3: TGTGCCAGCAGTGAGGGAGGGGGCACTGAAGCTTTCTTT. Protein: CASSEGGGTEAFF.

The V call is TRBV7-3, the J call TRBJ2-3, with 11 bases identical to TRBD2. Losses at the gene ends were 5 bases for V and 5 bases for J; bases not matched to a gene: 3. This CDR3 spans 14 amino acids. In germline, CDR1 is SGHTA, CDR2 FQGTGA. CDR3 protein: CASSQGLAVDTQYF. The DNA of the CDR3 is TGTGCCAGCAGCCAGGGACTAGCGGTAGATACGCAGTATTTT.

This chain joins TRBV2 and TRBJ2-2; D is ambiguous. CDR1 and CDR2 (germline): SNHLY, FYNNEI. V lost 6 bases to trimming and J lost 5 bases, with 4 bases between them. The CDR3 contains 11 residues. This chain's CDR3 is CASRGTGELFF. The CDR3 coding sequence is TGTGCCAGCAGGGGGACCGGGGAGCTGTTTTTT.

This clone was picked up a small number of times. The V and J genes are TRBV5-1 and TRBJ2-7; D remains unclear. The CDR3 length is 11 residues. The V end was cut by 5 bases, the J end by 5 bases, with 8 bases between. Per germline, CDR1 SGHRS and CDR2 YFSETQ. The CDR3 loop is CASREGNEQYF. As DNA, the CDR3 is TGCGCCAGCAGGGAAGGGAACGAGCAGTACTTC.

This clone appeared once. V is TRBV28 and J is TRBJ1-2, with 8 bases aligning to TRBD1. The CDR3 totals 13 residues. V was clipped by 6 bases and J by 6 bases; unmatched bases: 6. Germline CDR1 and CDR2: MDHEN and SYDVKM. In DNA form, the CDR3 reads TGTGCCAGCAGGCCTCAGGGGGCCCATGGCTACACCTTC. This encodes CASRPQGAHGYTF.

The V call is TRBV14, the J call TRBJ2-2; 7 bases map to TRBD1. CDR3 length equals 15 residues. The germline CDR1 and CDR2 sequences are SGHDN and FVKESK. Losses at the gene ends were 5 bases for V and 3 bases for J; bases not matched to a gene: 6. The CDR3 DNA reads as TGTGCCAGCAGCAGACGACAGGGCTACACCGGGGAGCTGTTTTTT. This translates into CASSRRQGYTGELFF.

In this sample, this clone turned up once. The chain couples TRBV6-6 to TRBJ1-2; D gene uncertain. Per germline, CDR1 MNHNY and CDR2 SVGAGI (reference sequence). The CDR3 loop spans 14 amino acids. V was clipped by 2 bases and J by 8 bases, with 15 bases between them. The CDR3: CASSYEGVVGGYTF. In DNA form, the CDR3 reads TGTGCCAGCAGTTACGAGGGAGTAGTAGGCGGCTACACCTTC.

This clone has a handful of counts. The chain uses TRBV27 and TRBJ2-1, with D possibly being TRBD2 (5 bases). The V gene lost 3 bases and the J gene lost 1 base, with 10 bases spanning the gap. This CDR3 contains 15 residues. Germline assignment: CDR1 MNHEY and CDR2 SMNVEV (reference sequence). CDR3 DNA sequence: TGTGCCAGCAGTTTTTCTCGACTATCCTACAATGAGCAGTTCTTC. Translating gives CASSFSRLSYNEQFF.